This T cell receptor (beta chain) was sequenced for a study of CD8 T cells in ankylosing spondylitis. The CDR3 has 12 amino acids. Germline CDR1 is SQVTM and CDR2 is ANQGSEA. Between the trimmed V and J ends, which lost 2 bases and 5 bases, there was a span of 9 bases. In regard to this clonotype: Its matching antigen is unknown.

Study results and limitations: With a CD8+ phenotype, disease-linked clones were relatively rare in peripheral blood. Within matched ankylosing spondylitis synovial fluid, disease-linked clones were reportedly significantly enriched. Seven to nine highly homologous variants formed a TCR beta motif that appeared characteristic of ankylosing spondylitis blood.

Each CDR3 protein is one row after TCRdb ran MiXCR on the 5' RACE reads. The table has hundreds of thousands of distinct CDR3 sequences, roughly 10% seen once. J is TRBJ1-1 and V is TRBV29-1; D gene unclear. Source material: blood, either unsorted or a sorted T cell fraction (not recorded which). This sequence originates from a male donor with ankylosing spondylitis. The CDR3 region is CSVEPPSTEAFF. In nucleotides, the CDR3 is TGCAGCGTTGAACCCCCTTCGACTGAAGCTTTCTTT.